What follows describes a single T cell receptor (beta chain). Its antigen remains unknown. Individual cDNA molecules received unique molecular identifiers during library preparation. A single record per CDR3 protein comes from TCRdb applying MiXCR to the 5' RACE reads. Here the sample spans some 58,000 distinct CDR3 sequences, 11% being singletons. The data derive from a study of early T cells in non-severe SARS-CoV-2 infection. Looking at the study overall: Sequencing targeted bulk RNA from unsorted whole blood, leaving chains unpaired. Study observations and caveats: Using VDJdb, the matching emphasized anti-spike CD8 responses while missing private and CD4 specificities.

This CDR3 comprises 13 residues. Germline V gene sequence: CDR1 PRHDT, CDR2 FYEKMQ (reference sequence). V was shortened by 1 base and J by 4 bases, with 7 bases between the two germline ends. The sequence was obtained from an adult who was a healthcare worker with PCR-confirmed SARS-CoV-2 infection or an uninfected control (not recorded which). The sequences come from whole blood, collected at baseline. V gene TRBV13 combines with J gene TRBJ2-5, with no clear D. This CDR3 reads CASSLVHGETQYF. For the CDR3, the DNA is TGTGCCAGCAGCTTAGTACACGGAGAGACCCAGTACTTC.